Listed here are 24 T cell receptor beta chains from one sample, sequenced in a study of T-cell memory formation after mild COVID-19. TCRdb re-derived calls from the 5' RACE reads in MiXCR, one entry per CDR3 protein. The sample holds under 200,000 distinct CDR3 sequences, roughly 31% seen once. Source material: PBMCs or a T cell subset sorted from them (not recorded which). All receptors come from an adult woman who had mild COVID-19 (a few samples of this study predate the infection). Cell type and time point are not known.

This chain links TRBV7-9 with TRBJ2-3, with D perhaps TRBD2 (6 bases). Trimming shortened V by 11 bases and J by 6 bases, and 12 bases separated the two germline ends. CDR3 length equals 11 residues. CDR1 and CDR2 (germline): SEHNR, FQNEAQ (reference sequence). The CDR3 sequence: CAGEDNDTQYF. CDR3 coding DNA: TGTGCCGGGGAGGACAATGATACGCAGTATTTT.

This clonotype turned up a few times. The V gene is TRBV12-3 or TRBV12-4, the J gene TRBJ2-7; either TRBD1 or TRBD2 may supply D (5 bases each). The CDR3 covers 17 residues. The V end lost 6 bases, the J end lost 0 bases, and 21 bases lay between the germline ends. CDR3 loop: CASSPTSSKGSSYEQYF. The CDR3 DNA is TGTGCCAGCAGCCCTACCTCATCGAAGGGGAGCTCCTACGAGCAGTACTTC.

In its sample, this clonotype was seen many times. The chain links TRBV4-2 to TRBJ2-7; D gene unclear. This CDR3 comprises 14 residues. Trimming left V 4 bases short and J 0 bases short, with 10 bases between. The germline gives CDR1 LGHNA, CDR2 YNFKEQ. This chain's CDR3 is CASSLDTISYEQYF. CDR3 nucleotides: TGTGCCAGCAGCCTCGACACTATCTCCTACGAGCAGTACTTC.

V and J are TRBV6-2 or TRBV6-3 and TRBJ1-1, with D possibly TRBD1 on 5 matching bases. CDR1 MNHEY and CDR2 SVGEGT come from the germline V gene. Trimming stripped 4 bases from V and 11 bases from J, with 17 bases between. The CDR3 totals 13 residues. For the CDR3, the DNA is TGTGCCAGCAGTTTAACACTCGGGGGTTCGGCTTTCTTT. It encodes CASSLTLGGSAFF.

This clonotype was counted a few times. This chain links TRBV20-1 with TRBJ1-1; no reliable D call. Germline V CDR1 and CDR2: DFQATT, SNEGSKA (reference sequence). V lost 2 bases and J 4 bases, leaving 8 bases between the germline ends. This CDR3 contains 12 residues. The CDR3 DNA reads TGCAGTGCTAGAAAGAGTGGCACTGAAGCTTTCTTT. Encoded protein: CSARKSGTEAFF.

The J gene is TRBJ2-1, the V gene TRBV12-3 or TRBV12-4; 8 nucleotides match TRBD2. Trimming at V came to 7 bases and at J to 4 bases, leaving 3 bases not matched to a gene. CDR3 length equals 13 residues. CDR3 sequence (DNA): TGTGCCAGCACGGGACTAGATTACAATGAGCAGTTCTTC. Encoded protein: CASTGLDYNEQFF.

The table lists this clonotype with a few counts. V gene TRBV10-3 combines with J gene TRBJ2-1; 8 bases are a match to TRBD2. Per germline, CDR1 ENHRY and CDR2 SYGVKD. J gave up 5 bases and V 5 bases, and 11 bases lay outside the gene matches. The CDR3 is 16 amino acids. The CDR3 region is CAISKGLGGAHNEQFF. CDR3 DNA: TGTGCCATCAGTAAGGGACTAGGGGGGGCCCACAATGAGCAGTTCTTC.

This sequence joins TRBV3-1 and TRBJ1-5; D remains unclear. The CDR3 spans 12 residues. Germline lookup yields CDR1 LGHDT and CDR2 YNNKEL (reference sequence). V lost 1 base and J 9 bases, leaving 7 bases between the germline ends. The CDR3 protein is CASSQGTLPQHF. In nucleotides, the CDR3 is TGTGCCAGCAGCCAAGGGACCTTGCCCCAGCATTTT.

In this sample, this clonotype turned up a few times. The chain couples TRBV4-3 to TRBJ1-2; D is possibly TRBD1 (5 bases). Germline V lookup: CDR1 LGHNA, CDR2 YSLEER. The CDR3 covers 15 residues. Trimming stripped 1 base from V and 4 bases from J, with 13 bases between. The DNA of the CDR3 is TGCGCCAGCAGCCAAGTAACGACAGCGGGCTATGGCTACACCTTC. Translated, it gives CASSQVTTAGYGYTF.

This clonotype has more than one count but fewer than ten. The rearrangement links TRBV30 to TRBJ2-1, with D unresolved. Germline-derived CDR1 and CDR2 are GTSNPN and SVGIG (reference sequence). This CDR3 comprises 12 residues. The V end was cut by 2 bases, the J end by 7 bases, with 9 bases between. For the CDR3, the DNA is TGTGCCTGGAGTCCGGTCGGTAATGAGCAGTTCTTC. Its protein is CAWSPVGNEQFF.

The V and J genes are TRBV10-3 and TRBJ1-2; D is undetermined. The CDR3 is made up of 13 amino acids. Between the trimmed V and J ends, which lost 5 bases and 4 bases, there was a span of 11 bases. CDR1 and CDR2 (germline): ENHRY, SYGVKD. The CDR3 bases are TGTGCCATCAGTCAAACAGTTTTCTATGGCTACACCTTC. Its translation: CAISQTVFYGYTF.

This clonotype has a handful of counts. V usage is TRBV5-1 and J usage is TRBJ2-2; D is unclear. Trimming cost V 5 bases and J 6 bases, with 8 bases left between them. The germline CDR1 and CDR2 sequences are SGHRS and YFSETQ. The length of the CDR3 is 12 residues. In DNA, the CDR3 is TGCGCCAGCAGTGGGGATCCCGGGGAGCTGTTTTTT. This sequence encodes CASSGDPGELFF.

The rearrangement uses TRBV5-4 and TRBJ1-4; the D gene is possibly TRBD1 (6 bases). Between the trimmed V and J ends, which lost 3 bases and 7 bases, there was a span of 13 bases. The length of the CDR3 is 14 residues. Germline values: CDR1 SGHNT, CDR2 YYREEE (reference sequence). CDR3 DNA: TGTGCCAGCAGCTCTGACGGGGGCGGTGAAAAACTGTTTTTT. Translated, it gives CASSSDGGGEKLFF.

Only a few counts were recorded for this clonotype. V is TRBV2 and J is TRBJ2-3, with D tentatively TRBD1 (6 bases). Germline CDR1 reads SNHLY; CDR2 reads FYNNEI. The V end lost 6 bases, the J end lost 3 bases, and 13 bases lay between the germline ends. The CDR3 sequence is 14 residues long. The CDR3, as DNA: TGTGCCAGCAGACGACAGGAAGGGACAGATACGCAGTATTTT. Translation: CASRRQEGTDTQYF.

The chain joins TRBV6-5 to TRBJ2-7, with a tentative D call TRBD2 (6 bases). Trimming removed 0 bases from V and 7 bases from J, with 10 bases in between. The germline CDR1 and CDR2 sequences are MNHEY and SVGAGI. The CDR3 spans 13 residues. CDR3 loop: CASSYSGGGEQYF. The CDR3 DNA reads TGTGCCAGCAGTTACTCCGGTGGGGGGGAGCAGTACTTC.

The rearrangement uses TRBV7-3 and TRBJ2-1, with TRBD2 identical over 7 bases. The CDR3 spans 15 residues. Looked up from germline, CDR1 is SGHTA and CDR2 is FQGTGA. J lost 4 bases, V lost 5 bases, and 8 bases had no gene match. CDR3 in amino acids: CASSPPGRGYNEQFF. For the CDR3, the DNA is TGTGCCAGCAGCCCACCGGGGAGGGGTTACAATGAGCAGTTCTTC. The whole variable domain, filled in from reference TRBV7-3 and TRBJ2-1, reads GAGVSQTPSNKVTEKGKYVELRCDPISGHTALYWYRQSLGQGPEFLIYFQGTGAADDSGLPNDRFFAVRPEGSVSTLKIQRTERGDSAVYLCASSPPGRGYNEQFFGPGTRLTVL.

Here the CDR3 DNA reads TGTGCCAGCAGGACTAGCGGTTCCAATGAGCAGTTCTTC. Translated: CASRTSGSNEQFF. V is TRBV28 and J is TRBJ2-1, with 9 nucleotides matching TRBD2. J lost 6 bases, V lost 6 bases, and 3 bases had no gene match. Germline V CDR1 and CDR2: MDHEN, SYDVKM. This CDR3 spans 13 amino acids.

The chain recombines TRBV4-1 with TRBJ2-1; 11 bases are a match to TRBD2. Trimming removed 0 bases from V and 11 bases from J; junction bases left unmatched: 6. This CDR3 comprises 15 residues. Per germline, CDR1 MGHRA and CDR2 YSYEKL. This CDR3 is CASSQEGGLAEKQFF. The CDR3 bases are TGCGCCAGCAGCCAAGAGGGGGGACTAGCGGAAAAGCAGTTCTTC.

The chain has TRBV3-1 and TRBJ2-2; D is ambiguous. Trimming took off 4 bases at V and 7 bases at J, with 22 bases between the two ends. CDR3 length equals 17 residues. From germline, CDR1 is LGHDT and CDR2 YNNKEL (reference sequence). In DNA, the CDR3 is TGTGCCAGCAGCCCTATACTTACTCAGGCTACCGGCGGGGAGCTGTTTTTT. Its protein is CASSPILTQATGGELFF.

The chain recombines TRBV24-1 with TRBJ1-5; D remains ambiguous. Trimming left V 5 bases short and J 1 base short, with 5 bases between. The germline V gene encodes CDR1 KGHDR and CDR2 SFDVKD. CDR3 length: 13 residues. The CDR3 DNA is TGTGCCACCAGTGTTGGAAGCAATCAGCCCCAGCATTTT. This sequence encodes CATSVGSNQPQHF.

The table lists this clonotype with a few counts. The chain links TRBV28 to TRBJ2-7, with D maybe TRBD2 (6 bases). The CDR3 is 15 amino acids. V lost 5 bases and J lost 0, with 14 bases in between. The germline CDR1 and CDR2 sequences are MDHEN and SYDVKM. The CDR3: CASSRGGISSYEQYF. CDR3 nucleotide sequence: TGTGCCAGCAGTCGGGGCGGGATTAGCTCCTACGAGCAGTACTTC. Full variable domain (missing parts from reference TRBV28 and TRBJ2-7): DVKVTQSSRYLVKRTGEKVFLECVQDMDHENMFWYRQDPGLGLRLIYFSYDVKMKEKGDIPEGYSVSREKKERFSLILESASTNQTSMYLCASSRGGISSYEQYFGPGTRLTVT.

The V call is TRBV5-1, the J call TRBJ2-7; possible D gene TRBD1, 6 bases. The V gene lost 4 bases and the J gene lost 2 bases, with 16 bases spanning the gap. Germline V CDR1 and CDR2: SGHRS, YFSETQ. This CDR3 comprises 15 residues. The CDR3 nucleotides read TGCGCCAGCAGCCCGCCGGGACACCAAACCTACGAGCAGTACTTC. This sequence encodes CASSPPGHQTYEQYF.

This clonotype came up a few times. The chain joins TRBV29-1 to TRBJ2-2; a possible D gene is TRBD2 (6 bases). The germline V gene has CDR1 SQVTM and CDR2 ANQGSEA. The V end lost 1 base, the J end lost 6 bases, and 12 bases lay between the germline ends. CDR3 length: 14 amino acids. The CDR3 loop reads CSVEGEVGPGELFF. The CDR3 DNA reads as TGCAGCGTTGAAGGGGAGGTTGGTCCCGGGGAGCTGTTTTTT.

This clonotype was seen a handful of times. This chain uses TRBV27 with TRBJ2-7; D unclear. The germline gives CDR1 MNHEY, CDR2 SMNVEV (reference sequence). The length of the CDR3 is 13 residues. The V gene lost 2 bases and the J gene lost 4 bases, with 9 bases spanning the gap. The CDR3 protein is CASSLQAGYEQYF. The CDR3 nucleotides read TGTGCCAGCAGTTTACAGGCCGGATACGAGCAGTACTTC.